This is a list of T cell receptor beta chains from one sample in a study of shared clonotypes between healthy human individuals. Using immunoSEQ multiplex PCR, the repertoire was profiled, and TCRdb retains in-frame clones only, with some absent. Of some 1,100,000 clones in the sample, approximately 80% are singletons; the top ten hold under 0.6%. The sample comprised memory CD4+ T cells from PBMCs. The receptor set was obtained from a man aged 18-30 years in good health. Some clones in this sample may be carry-over from other donors' samples. Both conserved end residues are part of each CDR3. Each record gives: D gene, clone size, V gene, J gene, CDR3 protein, CDR3 DNA. A D gene is named only where the DNA matches it firmly. Where a row states a size, it is once, few, many or the class of an expanded clone; other rows omit it.

>.|.|TRBV20-1|TRBJ2-7
CSAGIRYEQYF
TGCAGTGCTGGGATTAGATACGAGCAGTACTTC
>.|.|TRBV21-1|TRBJ2-7
CARANPRFYYEQYF
TGTGCGCGAGCCAACCCCCGCTTCTACTACGAGCAGTACTTC
>TRBD2|.|TRBV6-5|TRBJ2-1
CASRAGTSGYNEQFF
TGTGCCAGCAGGGCCGGGACTAGCGGTTACAATGAGCAGTTCTTC
>TRBD1|once|TRBV28|TRBJ1-1
CAPGGWGSGQGAEAFF
TGTGCCCCCGGGGGGTGGGGTTCTGGACAGGGGGCTGAAGCTTTCTTT
>TRBD2|.|TRBV11-2|TRBJ2-1
CASNYRLALPYNEQFF
TGTGCCAGCAATTATAGACTAGCGCTACCCTACAATGAGCAGTTCTTC
>.|.|TRBV18|TRBJ2-5
CASSPPEHLREETQYF
TGTGCCAGCTCACCACCCGAACACCTAAGAGAGGAGACCCAGTACTTC
>.|.|TRBV28|TRBJ1-2
CASSRPGTAINYGYTF
TGTGCCAGCAGTCGTCCGGGGACCGCCATTAACTATGGCTACACCTTC
>TRBD2|.|TRBV2|TRBJ2-1
CASRSLLAGFVHEQFF
TGTGCCAGCAGGAGCCTACTAGCGGGATTTGTCCATGAGCAGTTCTTC
>.|.|TRBV11-2|TRBJ2-2
CASTLRPAGTVNTGELFF
TGTGCCAGCACCCTTCGTCCAGCCGGGACGGTGAACACCGGGGAGCTGTTTTTT
>TRBD2|.|TRBV28|TRBJ2-7
CATQTNFGTSGRSSYEQYF
TGTGCCACCCAAACCAATTTCGGGACTAGCGGGAGGAGCTCCTACGAGCAGTACTTC